Shown below are 12 T cell receptor beta chains from a single sample sequenced in a study of T-cell reconstitution after alpha-beta-depleted transplantation in children. Unique molecular identifiers were used to barcode this TCRbeta library. TCRdb re-called the PCR reads with MiXCR, one entry per CDR3 protein. The top ten clones hold less than 5% of a sample with about 610,000 distinct CDR3 sequences, 10% to 13% of them seen once. Material: PBMCs from the stem cell graft donor, obtained from the stem cell graft. These receptors came from a human donor who donated a stem cell graft to a child with acute myeloid leukemia.

This clonotype was found many times. This chain uses TRBV29-1 with TRBJ2-1, with D possibly TRBD2 on 5 matching bases. Germline CDR1 is SQVTM and CDR2 is ANQGSEA. V gave up 6 bases and J gave up 9 bases, with 9 bases separating them. The CDR3 contains 10 residues. For the CDR3, the DNA is TGCAGCGTGAGGGCCAGTGAGCAGTTCTTC. Its protein is CSVRASEQFF.

This clonotype has a handful of counts. V gene TRBV7-9 combines with J gene TRBJ1-5; D is ambiguous. The germline V and J ends were trimmed by 6 bases and 0 bases, with 9 bases remaining between them. The CDR3 has 14 residues. CDR1 and CDR2 from the germline V gene are SEHNR and FQNEAQ (reference sequence). CDR3: CASRRTVSNQPQHF. The DNA of the CDR3 is TGTGCCAGCAGACGGACCGTTAGCAATCAGCCCCAGCATTTT. The full variable domain, its missing parts supplied by reference TRBV7-9 and TRBJ1-5, is DTGVSQNPRHKITKRGQNVTFRCDPISEHNRLYWYRQTLGQGPEFLTYFQNEAQLEKSRLLSDRFSAERPKGSFSTLEIQRTEQGDSAMYLCASRRTVSNQPQHFGDGTRLSIL.

There are many counts of this clonotype. This rearrangement joins TRBV6-1 to TRBJ2-2, with D perhaps matching TRBD2 (6 bases). The CDR3 contains 16 residues. Germline assignment: CDR1 MNHNS and CDR2 SASEGT. V lost 4 bases to trimming and J lost 1 base, with 13 bases between them. The CDR3 spells CASSASVGGNTGELFF. In DNA form, the CDR3 reads TGTGCCAGCAGTGCGTCGGTCGGGGGGAACACCGGGGAGCTGTTTTTT.

This clonotype was seen ten or more times. The chain combines TRBV12-3 or TRBV12-4 with TRBJ2-2; 7 bases align to TRBD2. CDR3 length: 17 residues. Trimming cost V 3 bases and J 0 bases; bases outside gene matches: 7. The chain's CDR3 is CASSFGPGLANTGELFF. The DNA of the CDR3 is TGTGCCAGCAGTTTCGGCCCTGGACTAGCGAACACCGGGGAGCTGTTTTTT.

This clonotype was picked up many times. The V call is TRBV20-1, the J call TRBJ2-2, with 8 bases that match TRBD2. The V gene's germline CDR1 is DFQATT and CDR2 SNEGSKA (reference sequence). This CDR3 has 15 amino acids. Germline trimming cut 1 base from V and 1 base from J; bases unmatched to any gene: 2. In DNA form, the CDR3 reads TGCAGTGCTAGAGTCCTAGCGGGGAACACCGGGGAGCTGTTTTTT. Encoded protein: CSARVLAGNTGELFF.

J is TRBJ1-1 and V is TRBV12-3 or TRBV12-4, with a weak D call TRBD1 (6 bases). Trimming removed 4 bases from V and 7 bases from J, with 19 bases in between. The CDR3 has 15 residues. DNA of the CDR3: TGTGCCAGCAGTTCCATATCTGGCGGGGGCGTTGAAGCTTTCTTT. It specifies CASSSISGGGVEAFF.

This clonotype was picked up a small number of times. CDR3 loop: CASSPQGGETQYF. CDR3 DNA: TGTGCCAGCAGCCCACAGGGGGGAGAGACCCAGTACTTC. The rearrangement uses TRBV7-2 and TRBJ2-5, with TRBD1 matching 8 bases. This CDR3 is built from 13 residues. With 5 bases clipped from V and 4 bases from J, the junction kept 3 bases outside the gene matches. From germline, CDR1 is SGHTA and CDR2 FQGNSA.

This clonotype was counted only a few times. V and J are TRBV6-4 and TRBJ2-3; TRBD1 matches at 9 bases. Looked up from germline, CDR1 is MRHNA and CDR2 is SNTAGT. This CDR3 contains 15 residues. V trimming: 5 bases; J trimming: 5 bases; junction bases outside the gene matches: 8. The CDR3 protein is CASSYTGGSGDTQYF. In nucleotides, the CDR3 is TGTGCCAGCAGTTATACAGGGGGCTCAGGAGATACGCAGTATTTT.

This clonotype was counted ten times or more. The V call is TRBV20-1, the J call TRBJ2-1, with 9 bases that match TRBD1. Germline V lookup: CDR1 DFQATT, CDR2 SNEGSKA (reference sequence). The CDR3 sequence is 13 residues long. After removal of 3 bases from V and 8 bases from J, the junction contained 5 bases not matched to a gene. As DNA, the CDR3 is TGCAGTGCTAGGGGACAGGGAATCCATGAGCAGTTCTTC. Protein sequence: CSARGQGIHEQFF.

The gene calls are TRBV7-2 and TRBJ2-1, with D hard to call. Trimming pared 2 bases from V and 7 bases from J, leaving 12 bases between. The CDR3 extends over 14 amino acids. Germline V gene sequence: CDR1 SGHTA, CDR2 FQGNSA. The CDR3 spells CASSLINYENEQFF. For the CDR3, the DNA is TGTGCCAGCAGCTTAATCAACTATGAGAATGAGCAGTTCTTC. The variable domain in full, with the rest retrieved from reference TRBV7-2 and TRBJ2-1, is GAGVSQSPSNKVTEKGKDVELRCDPISGHTALYWYRQSLGQGLEFLIYFQGNSAPDKSGLPSDRFSAERTGGSVSTLTIQRTQQEDSAVYLCASSLINYENEQFFGPGTRLTVL.

This chain joins TRBV2 and TRBJ2-1, with a possible D match to TRBD1 (6 bases). The length of the CDR3 is 14 residues. Germline lookup yields CDR1 SNHLY and CDR2 FYNNEI. The ends were cut back, 1 base at V and 5 bases at J, with 9 bases in the middle. The CDR3, as DNA: TGTGCCAGCAGTGAAGACAGGGTTAACAATGAGCAGTTCTTC. Residues: CASSEDRVNNEQFF.

This chain uses TRBV7-8 with TRBJ1-5; D is uncertain. Per the germline V gene, CDR1 is SGHVS and CDR2 is FQNEAQ. CDR3 length equals 15 residues. Trimming took 0 bases from V and 0 from J, leaving 6 bases between them. DNA of the CDR3: TGTGCCAGCAGCTTAGCAGAGTATAGCAATCAGCCCCAGCATTTT. Residues: CASSLAEYSNQPQHF.